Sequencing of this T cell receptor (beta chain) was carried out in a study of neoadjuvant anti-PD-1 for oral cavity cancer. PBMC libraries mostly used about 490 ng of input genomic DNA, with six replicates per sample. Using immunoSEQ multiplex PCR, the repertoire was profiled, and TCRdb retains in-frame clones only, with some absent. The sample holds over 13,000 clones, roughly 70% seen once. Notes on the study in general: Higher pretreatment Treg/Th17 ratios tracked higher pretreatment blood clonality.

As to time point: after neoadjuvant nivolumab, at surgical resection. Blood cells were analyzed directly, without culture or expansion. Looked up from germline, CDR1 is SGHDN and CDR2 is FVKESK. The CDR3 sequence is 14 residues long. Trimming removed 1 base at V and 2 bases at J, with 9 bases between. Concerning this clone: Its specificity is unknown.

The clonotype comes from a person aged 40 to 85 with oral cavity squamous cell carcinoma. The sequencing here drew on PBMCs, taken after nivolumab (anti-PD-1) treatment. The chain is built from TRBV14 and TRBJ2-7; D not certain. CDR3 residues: CASSQVASPYEQYF. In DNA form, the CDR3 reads TGTGCCAGCAGCCAAGTCGCCAGCCCCTACGAGCAGTACTTC. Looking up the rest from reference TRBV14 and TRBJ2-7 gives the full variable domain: EAGVTQFPSHSVIEKGQTVTLRCDPISGHDNLYWYRRVMGKEIKFLLHFVKESKQDESGMPNNRFLAERTGGTYSTLKVQPAELEDSGVYFCASSQVASPYEQYFGPGTRLTVT.